One sample yielded the 30 T cell receptor beta chains listed below, sequenced in a study of shared clonotypes between healthy human individuals. Libraries were prepared by immunoSEQ multiplex PCR; TCRdb keeps only in-frame clonotypes and omits some of them. The data contain over 2 million clones, 85% to 95% of them singletons. The sample consisted of naive CD4+ T cells from PBMCs. The subset was: CD45RA+ positively selected. Receptor source: a man between 18 and 35 years old in good health. Some clones in this sample may be carry-over from other donors' samples.

For the CDR3, the DNA is TGTGCCTGGAGTGTGGCAGGGCTAAATCAGCCCCAGCATTTT. This translates into CAWSVAGLNQPQHF. J is TRBJ1-5 and V is TRBV30, with D perhaps TRBD1 (5 bases). The V and J ends lost 0 bases and 4 bases respectively, with 10 bases between them. The CDR3 is made up of 14 amino acids. Germline V gives CDR1 GTSNPN, CDR2 SVGIG (reference sequence).

The rearrangement links TRBV5-1 to TRBJ2-2; 8 bases fit TRBD1. With V trimmed by 4 bases and J by 4 bases, 6 bases remained unmatched. This CDR3 comprises 15 residues. Germline V lookup: CDR1 SGHRS, CDR2 YFSETQ. The DNA for the CDR3 is TGCGCCAGCAGCGCCGGGACAGGCCTCACCGGGGAGCTGTTTTTT. This gives the protein CASSAGTGLTGELFF.

This clone was seen more than once but under ten times. The rearrangement joins TRBV11-3 to TRBJ2-7, with D maybe TRBD2 (7 bases). CDR1 SGHNT and CDR2 YENEEA come from the germline V gene. Between the trimmed V and J ends, which lost 4 bases and 6 bases, there was a span of 19 bases. The CDR3 runs to 15 residues. CDR3 nucleotides: TGTGCCAGCAGCTCCTGGGGGGGGGCCGCTGGCGAGCAGTACTTC. This gives the protein CASSSWGGAAGEQYF. Filled out from reference TRBV11-3 and TRBJ2-7, the complete variable domain reads EAGVVQSPRYKIIEKKQPVAFWCNPISGHNTLYWYLQNLGQGPELLIRYENEEAVDDSQLPKDRFSAERLKGVDSTLKIQPAELGDSAVYLCASSSWGGAAGEQYFGPGTRLTVT.

As concerns this clone: This same CDR3 is encoded by further DNA sequences in the sample. The V call is TRBV15, the J call TRBJ2-3, with D unresolved. Trimming took 0 bases from V and 3 from J, leaving 4 bases between them. The CDR3 length is 13 residues. The V gene's germline CDR1 is LNHNV and CDR2 YYDKDF (reference sequence). CDR3 sequence: CATSRDPTDTQYF. CDR3 coding DNA: TGTGCCACCAGCAGAGATCCAACAGATACGCAGTATTTT.

V usage is TRBV5-1 and J usage is TRBJ2-2, with 11 bases matching TRBD2. The germline gives CDR1 SGHRS, CDR2 YFSETQ. There are 17 residues in the CDR3. V shed 2 bases, J shed 0 bases, and the junction held 3 bases outside the gene matches. The CDR3 DNA reads as TGCGCCAGCAGCTTCGGGACTAGCGGATCGAACACCGGGGAGCTGTTTTTT. It codes for CASSFGTSGSNTGELFF.

In regard to this clone: Additional DNA sequences in this sample encode the identical CDR3. The genes are TRBV5-1 and TRBJ2-2; the D is unclear. V was trimmed by 0 bases and J by 0 bases, leaving 9 bases between them. The CDR3 has 16 residues. Germline CDR1 reads SGHRS; CDR2 reads YFSETQ. This CDR3 reads CASSLEGRTNTGELFF. CDR3 coding DNA: TGCGCCAGCAGCTTGGAGGGCAGGACGAACACCGGGGAGCTGTTTTTT.

The genes are TRBV5-1 and TRBJ2-2, with D uncertain. Per germline, CDR1 SGHRS and CDR2 YFSETQ. Trimming took 5 bases from V and 0 from J, leaving 14 bases between them. CDR3 length: 16 residues. CDR3 in DNA: TGCGCCAGCAGTACCCCGGACGTAACGAACACCGGGGAGCTGTTTTTT. Its protein product is CASSTPDVTNTGELFF.

This clone came up a few times. Other DNA sequences of this sample code for an identical CDR3. This sequence joins TRBV9 and TRBJ2-3; no definite D call. The CDR3 length is 12 residues. Trimming took off 4 bases at V and 3 bases at J, with 6 bases between the two ends. From germline, CDR1 is SGDLS and CDR2 YYNGEE. This chain's CDR3 is CASSPRTDTQYF. In DNA form, the CDR3 reads TGTGCCAGCAGCCCTAGGACAGATACGCAGTATTTT.

J is TRBJ2-6 and V is TRBV7-2; D is unresolved. CDR1 is SGHTA, CDR2 FQGNSA, per germline. CDR3 length: 17 residues. V gave up 1 base and J gave up 1 base, with 11 bases separating them. The CDR3 loop is CASSLGAGYSGANVLTF. CDR3 in DNA: TGTGCCAGCAGCTTAGGGGCTGGGTATTCTGGGGCCAACGTCCTGACTTTC.

Comment on this clone: This sample includes further DNA sequences coding for the same CDR3. The J gene is TRBJ2-2, the V gene TRBV5-1; 10 bases are a match to TRBD2. The CDR3 contains 16 residues. Per germline, CDR1 SGHRS and CDR2 YFSETQ. With V trimmed by 3 bases and J by 4 bases, 6 bases remained unmatched. The CDR3 DNA follows: TGCGCCAGCAGCTCCCTAGCGGGGGACCCCACCGGGGAGCTGTTTTTT. Translation gives CASSSLAGDPTGELFF.

The chain has TRBV19 and TRBJ2-5, with 11 bases that match TRBD2. With V trimmed by 3 bases and J by 1 base, 7 bases remained unmatched. This CDR3 contains 17 residues. CDR1 is LNHDA, CDR2 SQIVND, per germline (reference sequence). The CDR3, as DNA: TGTGCCAGTAGTATTCCGGGACTAGCGGCATCCCAAGAGACCCAGTACTTC. As protein: CASSIPGLAASQETQYF.

The chain combines TRBV5-1 with TRBJ2-1; the match to TRBD2 covers 13 bases. CDR1 is SGHRS and CDR2 is YFSETQ in the germline V gene. The V segment lost 4 bases and the J segment 8 bases; nucleotides outside the gene matches: 0. The CDR3 spans 13 residues. CDR3 residues: CASSGLAGDEQFF. The CDR3 coding sequence is TGCGCCAGCAGCGGACTAGCGGGAGATGAGCAGTTCTTC.

This clone came up once. This chain connects TRBV19 to TRBJ2-2; 8 bases line up with TRBD1. This CDR3 has 16 amino acids. Germline lookup yields CDR1 LNHDA and CDR2 SQIVND (reference sequence). V trimming: 6 bases; J trimming: 4 bases; junction bases outside the gene matches: 10. This CDR3 reads CASSLLRTGTTGELFF. CDR3 coding DNA: TGTGCCAGTAGCCTACTGAGGACAGGGACCACCGGGGAGCTGTTTTTT.

The chain couples TRBV5-6 to TRBJ2-2; D not resolved. Trimming removed 2 bases at V and 7 bases at J, with 3 bases between. The CDR3 is made up of 11 amino acids. Germline CDR1 reads SGHDT; CDR2 reads YYEEEE. In nucleotides, the CDR3 is TGTGCCAGCAGCTTCGTCGGGGAGCTGTTTTTT. It translates to CASSFVGELFF. Filled out from reference TRBV5-6 and TRBJ2-2, the complete variable domain reads DAGVTQSPTHLIKTRGQQVTLRCSPKSGHDTVSWYQQALGQGPQFIFQYYEEEERQRGNFPDRFSGHQFPNYSSELNVNALLLGDSALYLCASSFVGELFFGEGSRLTVL.

The chain carries TRBV7-3 and TRBJ2-7, with a tentative D call TRBD1 (6 bases). The CDR3 is 14 amino acids. The germline V gene has CDR1 SGHTA and CDR2 FQGTGA. Trimming shortened V by 3 bases and J by 6 bases, and 15 bases separated the two germline ends. In DNA, the CDR3 is TGTGCCAGCAGCTTCCACCGGGACACGGCCGAGCAGTACTTC. This translates into CASSFHRDTAEQYF. Full variable domain (rest looked up from reference TRBV7-3 and TRBJ2-7): GAGVSQTPSNKVTEKGKYVELRCDPISGHTALYWYRQSLGQGPEFLIYFQGTGAADDSGLPNDRFFAVRPEGSVSTLKIQRTERGDSAVYLCASSFHRDTAEQYFGPGTRLTVT.

The chain couples TRBV5-1 to TRBJ2-1; TRBD2 might be the D (6 bases). Germline assignment: CDR1 SGHRS and CDR2 YFSETQ. The CDR3 consists of 16 residues. The V end lost 3 bases, the J end lost 7 bases, and 20 bases lay between the germline ends. The CDR3 DNA is TGCGCCAGCAGCTCGGTACCCGCCGGGGGATATAATGAGCAGTTCTTC. Residues: CASSSVPAGGYNEQFF.

This chain uses TRBV19 with TRBJ1-1; D call uncertain. This CDR3 region has 13 residues. V shed 5 bases and J shed 9 bases, with 16 bases lying between them. The V gene's germline CDR1 is LNHDA and CDR2 SQIVND (reference sequence). This CDR3 is CASSSGLKRKAFF. The CDR3 nucleotides read TGTGCCAGTAGTTCGGGGTTAAAAAGGAAAGCTTTCTTT.

The rearrangement joins TRBV2 to TRBJ2-1, with unresolved D. Germline V gives CDR1 SNHLY, CDR2 FYNNEI. The CDR3 loop spans 12 amino acids. V was cut by 10 bases and J by 4 bases, with 11 bases left in between. The CDR3, as DNA: TGTGCCACCCACCCACTGTACAATGAGCAGTTCTTC. Translation: CATHPLYNEQFF. Drawing the rest from reference TRBV2 and TRBJ2-1, the complete variable domain is EPEVTQTPSHQVTQMGQEVILRCVPISNHLYFYWYRQILGQKVEFLVSFYNNEISEKSEIFDDQFSVERPDGSNFTLKIRSTKLEDSAMYFCATHPLYNEQFFGPGTRLTVL.

The rearrangement links TRBV5-4 to TRBJ2-1, with D maybe TRBD1 (5 bases). Between the trimmed V and J ends, which lost 3 bases and 0 bases, there was a span of 13 bases. Germline V lookup: CDR1 SGHNT, CDR2 YYREEE (reference sequence). The length of the CDR3 is 16 residues. The CDR3 region has the DNA TGTGCCAGCAGCTCTGTAGGGGTTAGCTCCTACAATGAGCAGTTCTTC. Its translation is CASSSVGVSSYNEQFF.

The V gene is TRBV5-4, the J gene TRBJ2-7; 8 positions match TRBD2. The CDR3 contains 15 residues. The germline CDR1 and CDR2 sequences are SGHNT and YYREEE (reference sequence). Unmatched junction bases numbered 6, after V lost 4 bases and J lost 0 bases. CDR3 residues: CASSLGGASSYEQYF. In nucleotides, the CDR3 is TGTGCCAGCAGCCTCGGGGGGGCTAGCTCCTACGAGCAGTACTTC.

This chain's CDR3 is CASSYQGAGGNQPQHF. The CDR3 DNA sequence: TGTGCCAGCAGTTACCAAGGCGCAGGGGGGAATCAGCCCCAGCATTTT. The V and J genes are TRBV6-6 and TRBJ1-5, with 7 bases identical to TRBD1. The CDR3 length is 16 residues. Trimming cost V 2 bases and J 4 bases; bases outside gene matches: 8. Germline V lookup: CDR1 MNHNY, CDR2 SVGAGI (reference sequence).

This chain's CDR3 is CASSSSERTEAFF. In DNA form, the CDR3 reads TGTGCCAGCAGTTCCAGTGAACGCACTGAAGCTTTCTTT. V gene TRBV7-2 combines with J gene TRBJ1-1; D not resolved. CDR1 and CDR2 from the germline V gene are SGHTA and FQGNSA. V lost 6 bases to trimming and J lost 4 bases, with 12 bases between them. This CDR3 comprises 13 residues.

On this clone: The sample holds other DNA sequences that translate to the same CDR3. V usage is TRBV27 and J usage is TRBJ1-1; D not certain. Germline V lookup: CDR1 MNHEY, CDR2 SMNVEV (reference sequence). V lost 1 base and J lost 2, with 5 bases in between. This CDR3 has 13 residues. The CDR3 protein is CASSLYRNTEAFF. CDR3 nucleotides: TGTGCCAGCAGTTTATATCGTAACACTGAAGCTTTCTTT.

V usage is TRBV18 and J usage is TRBJ2-6; D is perhaps TRBD2 (5 bases). This CDR3 is built from 16 residues. Per the germline V gene, CDR1 is KGHSH and CDR2 is LQKENI. The germline V and J ends were trimmed by 1 base and 4 bases, with 11 bases remaining between them. The CDR3, as DNA: TGTGCCAGCTCACCACTAGAGGGTCCCGGGGCCAACGTCCTGACTTTC. Its protein product is CASSPLEGPGANVLTF. The whole variable domain, filled in from reference TRBV18 and TRBJ2-6, reads NAGVMQNPRHLVRRRGQEARLRCSPMKGHSHVYWYRQLPEEGLKFMVYLQKENIIDESGMPKERFSAEFPKEGPSILRIQQVVRGDSAAYFCASSPLEGPGANVLTFGAGSRLTVL.

The chain links TRBV5-1 to TRBJ1-2; D possibly corresponds to TRBD1 (5 bases). CDR3 length: 17 residues. The V end lost 0 bases, the J end lost 1 base, and 16 bases lay between the germline ends. Germline V gives CDR1 SGHRS, CDR2 YFSETQ. In nucleotides, the CDR3 is TGCGCCAGCAGCTTGGGGGTGACAGTGGGGCTTAACTATGGCTACACCTTC. Translation: CASSLGVTVGLNYGYTF.

DNA of the CDR3: TGCGCCAGCAGCTTTGGTGGGGCGAGGAACACTGAAGCTTTCTTT. Protein product: CASSFGGARNTEAFF. The chain recombines TRBV5-1 with TRBJ1-1; the D gene is possibly TRBD1 (5 bases). V lost 2 bases to trimming and J lost 1 base, with 12 bases between them. The CDR3 has 15 residues. Germline V gene data show CDR1 as SGHRS and CDR2 as YFSETQ.

The J gene is TRBJ1-1, the V gene TRBV5-4; 8 bases map to TRBD1. V trimming: 2 bases; J trimming: 10 bases; junction bases outside the gene matches: 7. The CDR3 has 13 amino acids. Germline CDR1 and CDR2: SGHNT and YYREEE (reference sequence). CDR3 nucleotides: TGTGCCAGCAGCTTCGACAGGGGAGGTTTAGCTTTCTTT. Residues: CASSFDRGGLAFF.

The chain has TRBV5-6 and TRBJ2-5; D unclear. The CDR3 extends over 14 amino acids. V gave up 0 bases and J gave up 2 bases, with 8 bases separating them. CDR1 and CDR2 from the germline V gene are SGHDT and YYEEEE. The DNA for the CDR3 is TGTGCCAGCAGCTTGGGCCTGTATCAAGAGACCCAGTACTTC. Protein product: CASSLGLYQETQYF.

The genes are TRBV7-6 and TRBJ2-1, with TRBD1 matching over 7 bases. Germline values: CDR1 SGHVS, CDR2 FNYEAQ. V trimming: 1 base; J trimming: 4 bases; junction bases outside the gene matches: 4. CDR3 size: 15 residues. CDR3 protein: CASSLEGASYNEQFF. In DNA, the CDR3 is TGTGCCAGCAGCTTAGAGGGGGCAAGTTACAATGAGCAGTTCTTC.

The genes are TRBV5-4 and TRBJ2-5, with D unresolved. V was cut by 4 bases and J by 5 bases, with 12 bases left in between. The V gene's germline CDR1 is SGHNT and CDR2 YYREEE (reference sequence). The CDR3 totals 13 residues. The CDR3 nucleotides are TGTGCCAGCAGCCTCTCAGGTATCGAGACCCAGTACTTC. Translated, it gives CASSLSGIETQYF.